This is a list of T cell receptor beta chains from one sample in a study of beta chain features in type 1 diabetes. Generated by immunoSEQ multiplex PCR, the TCRdb table keeps only in-frame clones and is missing some. This sample has about 410,000 clones, with roughly 13% found just once. Sample: naive CD4+ T cells from blood. Source of these receptors: a man under 40 in good health. Both conserved end residues are part of each CDR3. The D gene is left open where the match is weak. Size is omitted from some rows. Given values are once, few, many or a class for expanded clones.

cdr3_aa cdr3_nt clone_size j_call d_call v_call
CASSLGIVVEGNEQFF TGTGCCAGCAGCTTGGGGATAGTAGTCGAGGGGAATGAGCAGTTCTTC few TRBJ2-1 . TRBV11-2
CASSGTDNQPQHF TGTGCCAGCTCCGGGACAGATAATCAGCCCCAGCATTTT few TRBJ1-5 TRBD1 TRBV18
CASSVVGSGYNEQFF TGTGCCAGCAGCGTAGTCGGTAGCGGGTACAATGAGCAGTTCTTC few TRBJ2-1 TRBD2 TRBV9
CASSKQTGKTDTQYF TGTGCCAGCAGCAAACAGACAGGGAAAACAGATACGCAGTATTTT few TRBJ2-3 TRBD1 TRBV7-2
CASSPHTGEQFF TGCGCCAGCAGTCCCCACACAGGGGAGCAGTTCTTC . TRBJ2-1 . TRBV5-1
CASSVSRGHPGELFF TGTGCCAGCAGCGTAAGCAGGGGGCATCCCGGGGAGCTGTTTTTT once TRBJ2-2 TRBD1 TRBV9
CAWSYGRETQYF TGTGCCTGGAGTTACGGCAGGGAGACCCAGTACTTC few TRBJ2-5 . TRBV30
CAISDQYRGQETQYF TGTGCCATCAGTGATCAATACAGGGGCCAAGAGACCCAGTACTTC . TRBJ2-5 TRBD1 TRBV10-3
CASSPRSASEQFF TGTGCCAGCAGCCCTAGATCTGCTAGTGAGCAGTTCTTC . TRBJ2-1 . TRBV7-9
CASGRLAGVNEQFF TGTGCTAGTGGTAGACTAGCGGGAGTAAATGAGCAGTTCTTC few TRBJ2-1 TRBD2 TRBV12-5
CSVEDPTGDSYEQYF TGCAGCGTTGAAGATCCCACAGGGGATTCCTACGAGCAGTACTTC . TRBJ2-7 TRBD1 TRBV29-1
CASSGGPLDYGYTF TGTGCCAGCAGCGGAGGCCCGCTCGATTATGGCTACACCTTC . TRBJ1-2 . TRBV7-2
CASSLAVEETQYF TGTGCCAGCAGCTTGGCGGTGGAGGAGACCCAGTACTTC few TRBJ2-5 . TRBV5-6
CASSQPPVGGLAGNEQFF TGCGCCAGCAGCCAACCCCCCGTCGGGGGTCTTGCGGGCAATGAGCAGTTCTTC . TRBJ2-1 . TRBV4-3
CSVEVSLRKNIQYF TGCAGCGTTGAAGTGTCGCTGCGGAAGAACATTCAGTACTTC . TRBJ2-4 . TRBV29-1
CASSLGFGDEQYF TGTGCCAGCAGCTTGGGATTTGGGGACGAGCAGTACTTC . TRBJ2-7 . TRBV5-4